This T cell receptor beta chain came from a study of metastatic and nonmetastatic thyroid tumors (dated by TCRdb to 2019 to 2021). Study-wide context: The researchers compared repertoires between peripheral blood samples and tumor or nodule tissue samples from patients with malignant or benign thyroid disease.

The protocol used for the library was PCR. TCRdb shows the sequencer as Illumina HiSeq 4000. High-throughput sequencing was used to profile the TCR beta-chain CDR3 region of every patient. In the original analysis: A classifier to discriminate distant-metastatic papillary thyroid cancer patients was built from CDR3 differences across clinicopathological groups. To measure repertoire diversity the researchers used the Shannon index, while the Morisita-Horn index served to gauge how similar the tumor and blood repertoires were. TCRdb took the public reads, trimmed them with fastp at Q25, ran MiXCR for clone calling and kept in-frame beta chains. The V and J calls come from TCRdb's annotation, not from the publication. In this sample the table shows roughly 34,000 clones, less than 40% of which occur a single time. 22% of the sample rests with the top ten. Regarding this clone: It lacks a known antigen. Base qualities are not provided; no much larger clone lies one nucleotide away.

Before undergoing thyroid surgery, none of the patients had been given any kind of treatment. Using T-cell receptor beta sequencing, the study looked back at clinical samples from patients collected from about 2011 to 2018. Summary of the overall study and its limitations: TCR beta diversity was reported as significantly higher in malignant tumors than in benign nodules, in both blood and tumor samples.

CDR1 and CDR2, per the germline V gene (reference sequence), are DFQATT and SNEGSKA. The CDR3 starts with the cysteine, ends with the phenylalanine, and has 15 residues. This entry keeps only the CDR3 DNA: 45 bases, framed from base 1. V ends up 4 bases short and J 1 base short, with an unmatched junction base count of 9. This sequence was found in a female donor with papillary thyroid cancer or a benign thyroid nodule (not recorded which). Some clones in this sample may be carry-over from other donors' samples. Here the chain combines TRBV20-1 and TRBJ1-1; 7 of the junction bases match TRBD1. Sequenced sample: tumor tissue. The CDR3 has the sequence CSATRGGSENTEAFF. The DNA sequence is TGCAGTGCTACAAGAGGGGGCTCGGAGAACACTGAAGCTTTCTTT.